This entry lists 20 T cell receptor beta chains sequenced from one sample in a study of blood T cell repertoires in COVID-19. Profiled with immunoSEQ multiplex PCR; TCRdb holds only in-frame clones, not every one. The sample lists under 250,000 clones, around 90% occurring once. Sequencing was done on a sample of peripheral blood. These receptors originate from a man younger than 45 with COVID-19, enrolled during active disease.

The rearrangement uses TRBV7-2 and TRBJ2-5; D possibly corresponds to TRBD1 (6 bases). The CDR3 length is 14 residues. CDR1 is SGHTA and CDR2 is FQGNSA in the germline V gene. V lost 0 bases and J 1 base, leaving 6 bases between the germline ends. Here the CDR3 reads CASSLATGQETQYF. The DNA for the CDR3 is TGTGCCAGCAGCTTAGCGACAGGCCAAGAGACCCAGTACTTC. Supplemented by reference TRBV7-2 and TRBJ2-5, the full variable domain reads GAGVSQSPSNKVTEKGKDVELRCDPISGHTALYWYRQSLGQGLEFLIYFQGNSAPDKSGLPSDRFSAERTGGSVSTLTIQRTQQEDSAVYLCASSLATGQETQYFGPGTRLLVL.

The chain joins TRBV6-6 to TRBJ1-5; TRBD1 matches at 9 bases. V lost 5 bases, J lost 1 base, and 0 bases stayed unmatched. CDR3 length: 14 amino acids. Germline CDR1 and CDR2: MNHNY and SVGAGI (reference sequence). The DNA of the CDR3 is TGTGCCAGCAGTGGACAGGGGAGCAATCAGCCCCAGCATTTT. Translating gives CASSGQGSNQPQHF.

V gene TRBV18 combines with J gene TRBJ2-5, with 11 bases aligning to TRBD1. This CDR3 has 15 residues. V trimming: 3 bases; J trimming: 5 bases; junction bases outside the gene matches: 5. Germline CDR1 and CDR2: KGHSH and LQKENI. The CDR3: CASSPGTGGLETQYF. The CDR3 DNA is TGTGCCAGCTCACCTGGGACAGGGGGATTGGAGACCCAGTACTTC.

The chain couples TRBV4-1 to TRBJ2-3, with 8 bases aligning to TRBD2. Germline values: CDR1 MGHRA, CDR2 YSYEKL. The trim removed 0 bases at V and 2 bases at J, leaving 7 bases unmatched. CDR3 length: 17 amino acids. The CDR3 here is CASSQEKGGGTTDTQYF. CDR3 coding DNA: TGCGCCAGCAGCCAAGAAAAAGGCGGGGGGACCACAGATACGCAGTATTTT.

The chain is built from TRBV27 and TRBJ1-1; D is perhaps TRBD1 (5 bases). Germline CDR1 MNHEY, CDR2 SMNVEV (reference sequence). The CDR3 has 15 amino acids. The germline V and J ends were trimmed by 8 bases and 1 base, with 17 bases remaining between them. This chain's CDR3 is CASAIWGEKNTEAFF. The DNA of the CDR3 is TGTGCCAGCGCAATATGGGGGGAAAAGAACACTGAAGCTTTCTTT.

The chain couples TRBV11-2 to TRBJ2-7; 12 bases are shared with TRBD2. The CDR3 sequence is 19 residues long. Germline loops: CDR1 SGHAT, CDR2 FQNNGV. Trimming cost V 6 bases and J 5 bases; bases outside gene matches: 20. CDR3 DNA: TGTGCCAGCAGGAACTCCCTCGGGACTAGCGGGCCCCTTACCCACGAGCAGTACTTC. Translation: CASRNSLGTSGPLTHEQYF.

This chain uses TRBV4-2 with TRBJ2-3, with D possibly TRBD2 on 7 matching bases. The germline CDR1 and CDR2 sequences are LGHNA and YNFKEQ. V lost 1 base and J lost 6, with 17 bases in between. The CDR3 extends over 16 amino acids. This chain's CDR3 is CASSQAGGSLVDTQYF. CDR3 in DNA: TGTGCCAGCAGCCAAGCGGGGGGCTCGCTGGTGGATACGCAGTATTTT.

V usage is TRBV5-4 and J usage is TRBJ2-7; possible D gene TRBD1, 6 bases. Germline values: CDR1 SGHNT, CDR2 YYREEE (reference sequence). V was cut by 0 bases and J by 7 bases, with 14 bases left in between. This CDR3 spans 14 amino acids. The CDR3 sequence is CASSLDPGQGEQYF. CDR3 coding DNA: TGTGCCAGCAGCTTGGACCCGGGACAAGGGGAGCAGTACTTC.

This rearrangement joins TRBV2 to TRBJ1-4; D unclear. The germline V gene has CDR1 SNHLY and CDR2 FYNNEI. CDR3 length equals 13 residues. Trimming pared 7 bases from V and 7 bases from J, leaving 13 bases between. DNA for the CDR3: TGTGCCAGCAAGCGGAGTACTGGTGAAAAACTGTTTTTT. This codes for CASKRSTGEKLFF. Supplemented by reference TRBV2 and TRBJ1-4, the full variable domain reads EPEVTQTPSHQVTQMGQEVILRCVPISNHLYFYWYRQILGQKVEFLVSFYNNEISEKSEIFDDQFSVERPDGSNFTLKIRSTKLEDSAMYFCASKRSTGEKLFFGSGTQLSVL.

The genes are TRBV27 and TRBJ1-2; 7 bases align to TRBD1. V shed 6 bases and J 4 bases; nucleotides not matched to a gene: 11. Looked up from germline, CDR1 is MNHEY and CDR2 is SMNVEV (reference sequence). The CDR3 totals 15 residues. CDR3 region: CASRKTGLPSYGYTF. The CDR3, as DNA: TGTGCCAGCAGGAAGACAGGGCTTCCCAGCTATGGCTACACCTTC.

This chain links TRBV5-6 with TRBJ2-5; TRBD2 matches at 9 bases. The CDR3 extends over 15 amino acids. Germline V gene sequence: CDR1 SGHDT, CDR2 YYEEEE. V was pared by 1 base and J by 0 bases, with 1 base of the junction left unmatched. CDR3 nucleotides: TGTGCCAGCAGCTTGACTAGCGGGCACCAAGAGACCCAGTACTTC. Translating gives CASSLTSGHQETQYF. The variable domain in full, with the rest retrieved from reference TRBV5-6 and TRBJ2-5, is DAGVTQSPTHLIKTRGQQVTLRCSPKSGHDTVSWYQQALGQGPQFIFQYYEEEERQRGNFPDRFSGHQFPNYSSELNVNALLLGDSALYLCASSLTSGHQETQYFGPGTRLLVL.

The table lists this clone with a count of one. This chain links TRBV3-1 (or the pseudogene TRBV3-2) with TRBJ1-2; a possible D gene is TRBD1 (5 bases). Germline CDR1 reads LGHDT; CDR2 reads YNNKEL (reference sequence). CDR3 size: 15 residues. V lost 4 bases to trimming and J lost 2 bases, with 14 bases between them. Here the CDR3 reads CASSPDTSSNYGYTF. DNA of the CDR3: TGTGCCAGCAGCCCGGACACGTCTTCGAACTATGGCTACACCTTC.

The chain employs TRBV2 and TRBJ1-2, with D perhaps matching TRBD1 (6 bases). Trimming left V 4 bases short and J 5 bases short, with 17 bases between. Germline loops: CDR1 SNHLY, CDR2 FYNNEI. The CDR3 covers 15 residues. As DNA, the CDR3 is TGTGCCAGCAGTGCGGGGCAGGGGCCCTATTATGGCTACACCTTC. This encodes CASSAGQGPYYGYTF.

The chain recombines TRBV6-6 with TRBJ1-1, with 7 nucleotides matching TRBD1. V was clipped by 7 bases and J by 6 bases; unmatched bases: 11. The length of the CDR3 is 14 residues. Germline CDR1 is MNHNY and CDR2 is SVGAGI (reference sequence). The CDR3: CASNLNRGAAEAFF. DNA of the CDR3: TGTGCCAGCAACTTGAACAGGGGAGCCGCTGAAGCTTTCTTT.

This rearrangement joins TRBV19 to TRBJ1-1; no clear D gene. CDR3 size: 13 residues. V shed 1 base and J shed 6 bases, with 9 bases lying between them. In germline, CDR1 is LNHDA, CDR2 SQIVND (reference sequence). The CDR3: CASSIVYSAEAFF. DNA for the CDR3: TGTGCCAGTAGTATAGTTTATAGCGCTGAAGCTTTCTTT. Drawing the rest from reference TRBV19 and TRBJ1-1, the complete variable domain is DGGITQSPKYLFRKEGQNVTLSCEQNLNHDAMYWYRQDPGQGLRLIYYSQIVNDFQKGDIAEGYSVSREKKESFPLTVTSAQKNPTAFYLCASSIVYSAEAFFGQGTRLTVV.

The chain uses TRBV2 and TRBJ2-2; 11 bases line up with TRBD1. The CDR3 is made up of 16 amino acids. The V gene's germline CDR1 is SNHLY and CDR2 FYNNEI. The ends lost 6 bases at V and 2 bases at J; junction bases unmatched: 5. Here the CDR3 reads CASSPGTGGNTGELFF. CDR3 nucleotide sequence: TGTGCCAGCAGCCCCGGGACAGGGGGTAACACCGGGGAGCTGTTTTTT.

The chain recombines TRBV10-3 with TRBJ2-1; 9 nucleotides line up with TRBD2. CDR3 length equals 16 residues. V shed 0 bases and J 7 bases; nucleotides not matched to a gene: 7. Germline V gene sequence: CDR1 ENHRY, CDR2 SYGVKD. The CDR3 bases are TGTGCCATCAGTGAGTCGATCGCTAGCGGGGTAAATGAGCAGTTCTTC. Its protein product is CAISESIASGVNEQFF.

This rearrangement joins TRBV5-1 to TRBJ1-4; 8 bases map to TRBD1. The CDR3 extends over 16 amino acids. Germline values: CDR1 SGHRS, CDR2 YFSETQ. V gave up 3 bases and J gave up 2 bases; unmatched junction bases: 6. The CDR3 is CASSSGQGSTNEKLFF. The CDR3 nucleotides read TGCGCCAGCAGCTCTGGACAGGGTTCGACTAATGAAAAACTGTTTTTT.

The chain has TRBV7-9 and TRBJ1-2; 9 nucleotides line up with TRBD1. Germline CDR1 is SEHNR and CDR2 is FQNEAQ (reference sequence). There are 15 residues in the CDR3. V lost 8 bases, J lost 8 bases, and 15 bases stayed unmatched. The CDR3 here is CASETRDRVFRGYTF. For the CDR3, the DNA is TGTGCCAGCGAGACACGGGACAGGGTGTTTAGGGGCTACACCTTC.

This rearrangement joins TRBV6-1 to TRBJ1-2; D not resolved. The CDR3 consists of 14 residues. CDR1 and CDR2 from the germline V gene are MNHNS and SASEGT. The V gene lost 3 bases and the J gene lost 4 bases, with 12 bases spanning the gap. CDR3 DNA sequence: TGTGCCAGCAGTGACAATTTGGGAGTCTATGGCTACACCTTC. It translates to CASSDNLGVYGYTF.